One sample yielded the 5 T cell receptor beta chains listed below, sequenced in a study of human T cells and chemical hapten exposure. Time point defined: pre-sensitization, week 0. As to treatment: therapeutic diphenylcyclopropenone sensitization with weekly scalp DPC. TCRdb used MiXCR to reprocess the RACE reads, holding one entry per CDR3 protein. The sample includes 270,000 or so distinct CDR3 sequences, 7.7% of them seen just once. The sequences come from whole blood, collected in connection with sensitization to the hapten diphenylcyclopropenone (DPC). The receptor source for this set is a man younger than 30 with alopecia areata. Some clones in this sample may be carry-over from other donors' samples.

In its sample, this clonotype was seen a few times. The V and J genes are TRBV7-2 and TRBJ1-3; no firm D call. This CDR3 has 15 residues. Germline lookup yields CDR1 SGHTA and CDR2 FQGNSA. V gave up 1 base and J gave up 2 bases, with 9 bases separating them. CDR3 residues: CASSLVSGTGNTIYF. CDR3 DNA: TGTGCCAGCAGCTTAGTATCGGGAACTGGAAACACCATATATTTT. Filled out from reference TRBV7-2 and TRBJ1-3, the complete variable domain reads GAGVSQSPSNKVTEKGKDVELRCDPISGHTALYWYRQSLGQGLEFLIYFQGNSAPDKSGLPSDRFSAERTGGSVSTLTIQRTQQEDSAVYLCASSLVSGTGNTIYFGEGSWLTVV.

This clonotype came up a few times. V is TRBV11-1 and J is TRBJ2-4; a weak D match, TRBD2 (7 bases). Germline V gene sequence: CDR1 SGHAT, CDR2 FQDESV (reference sequence). The length of the CDR3 is 15 residues. Trimming removed 6 bases from V and 3 bases from J, with 15 bases in between. CDR3 loop: CASSGGGSGKNIQYF. In DNA form, the CDR3 reads TGTGCCAGCAGTGGGGGGGGCTCAGGCAAAAACATTCAGTACTTC.

V is TRBV10-2 and J is TRBJ2-1; TRBD2 aligns across 15 bases. The CDR3 has 17 residues. Germline lookup yields CDR1 WSHSY and CDR2 SAAADI. With 6 bases clipped from V and 7 bases from J, the junction kept 10 bases outside the gene matches. The CDR3 sequence is CASRGLAGGYLQNEQFF. As DNA, the CDR3 is TGCGCCAGCAGGGGACTAGCGGGGGGTTATCTACAGAATGAGCAGTTCTTC.

The chain recombines TRBV27 with TRBJ2-1, with D uncertain. This CDR3 is built from 13 residues. Deletions cut 10 bases from V and 0 bases from J, with 10 bases between. Germline V gene data show CDR1 as MNHEY and CDR2 as SMNVEV (reference sequence). The chain's CDR3 is CATSSLSYNEQFF. Here the CDR3 DNA reads TGTGCCACCAGCAGCCTCTCCTACAATGAGCAGTTCTTC.

A few counts support this clonotype. This chain's CDR3 is CASSSLYDRVIMNTEAFF. DNA of the CDR3: TGTGCCAGCAGCTCCTTATATGACAGGGTGATCATGAACACTGAAGCTTTCTTT. The chain has TRBV11-1 and TRBJ1-1; 7 nucleotides line up with TRBD1. Trimming at V came to 4 bases and at J to 0 bases, leaving 14 bases not matched to a gene. The germline V gene encodes CDR1 SGHAT and CDR2 FQDESV (reference sequence). CDR3 length: 18 residues. The full variable domain, in which reference TRBV11-1 and TRBJ1-1 provide the parts outside the CDR3, is EAEVAQSPRYKITEKSQAVAFWCDPISGHATLYWYRQILGQGPELLVQFQDESVVDDSQLPKDRFSAERLKGVDSTLKIQPAELGDSAMYLCASSSLYDRVIMNTEAFFGQGTRLTVV.